Below, 10 T cell receptor beta chains from the same sample are listed, as sequenced in a study of cytomegalovirus exposure and HLA in healthy donors. Both 60 Vbeta primers and 13 Jbeta primers went into the PCR. TCRdb's copy holds only in-frame clones and misses some; the assay was immunoSEQ multiplex PCR. In the table there are 280,000 or so clones, roughly 90% of which are singletons. The sequenced sample was PBMCs. The receptors were sampled from a woman younger than 30 in good health and CMV-seronegative.

This chain joins TRBV29-1 and TRBJ2-1, with 7 bases that match TRBD2. The CDR3 is 16 amino acids. CDR1 and CDR2 from the germline V gene are SQVTM and ANQGSEA. V lost 0 bases to trimming and J lost 5 bases; unmatched junction nucleotides: 10. The CDR3 sequence: CSVEDIGDGGNNEQFF. CDR3 nucleotides: TGCAGCGTTGAAGATATAGGAGACGGGGGGAACAATGAGCAGTTCTTC.

The CDR3 region is CASSLALGEQYF. CDR3 DNA sequence: TGTGCCAGCAGCTTAGCTCTCGGGGAGCAGTACTTC. The chain uses TRBV7-2 and TRBJ2-7; the D is unclear. Trimming left V 0 bases short and J 7 bases short, with 7 bases between. The CDR3 loop spans 12 amino acids. Germline-derived CDR1 and CDR2 are SGHTA and FQGNSA.

V is TRBV5-1 and J is TRBJ2-2; D is possibly TRBD1 (7 bases). This CDR3 is 15 amino acids long. Per germline, CDR1 SGHRS and CDR2 YFSETQ. Trimming shortened V by 4 bases and J by 3 bases, and 13 bases separated the two germline ends. The CDR3 protein is CASSPTGEDTGELFF. In nucleotides, the CDR3 is TGCGCCAGCAGCCCTACAGGGGAGGACACCGGGGAGCTGTTTTTT.

This clone showed up just a few times. The chain carries TRBV2 and TRBJ2-2, with D unclear. The CDR3 sequence is 16 residues long. Looked up from germline, CDR1 is SNHLY and CDR2 is FYNNEI. With 0 bases removed from V and 4 bases from J, the gap between germline ends came to 12 bases. The DNA for the CDR3 is TGTGCCAGCAGTGAAGCGTCGGTAGCACTCACCGGGGAGCTGTTTTTT. As protein: CASSEASVALTGELFF. Using reference TRBV2 and TRBJ2-2 for the parts outside the CDR3, the full variable domain is EPEVTQTPSHQVTQMGQEVILRCVPISNHLYFYWYRQILGQKVEFLVSFYNNEISEKSEIFDDQFSVERPDGSNFTLKIRSTKLEDSAMYFCASSEASVALTGELFFGEGSRLTVL.

V and J are TRBV7-6 and TRBJ2-2; D possibly corresponds to TRBD1 (6 bases). In germline, CDR1 is SGHVS, CDR2 FNYEAQ. The CDR3 is 18 amino acids. Trimming cost V 1 base and J 0 bases, with 15 bases left between them. This CDR3 reads CASSLVLGGTANTGELFF. The CDR3 DNA reads TGTGCCAGCAGCTTAGTCTTAGGGGGAACCGCGAACACCGGGGAGCTGTTTTTT.

The rearrangement uses TRBV27 and TRBJ1-2; maybe TRBD1 (6 bases). CDR3 size: 14 residues. V lost 2 bases, J lost 8 bases, and 15 bases lay in between. Per the germline V gene, CDR1 is MNHEY and CDR2 is SMNVEV (reference sequence). In DNA, the CDR3 is TGTGCCAGCAGTTTAAAATCGGGGGGCGGCGGCTACACCTTC. It translates to CASSLKSGGGGYTF.

Details on this clone: The junction and the germline gene differ at one end; a read error may be behind it. Other DNA variants within this sample encode the same CDR3. This chain connects TRBV6-1 to TRBJ1-2, with 11 bases identical to TRBD1. The CDR3 contains 15 residues. From germline, CDR1 is MNHNS and CDR2 SASEGT. In DNA, the CDR3 is TGTGCCAGCAGTGAATGGACAGGGGGCGGGTATGGCTATACCTTC. It codes for CASSEWTGGGYGYTF.

V and J are TRBV2 and TRBJ2-3, with 9 bases matching TRBD2. In germline, CDR1 is SNHLY, CDR2 FYNNEI. Unmatched junction bases numbered 25, after V lost 2 bases and J lost 4 bases. CDR3 length: 22 amino acids. The CDR3 DNA is TGTGCCAGCAGTGAATTTTTCGGTAGCGGGGGTCCTGAACAGATACTGCCAGATACGCAGTATTTT. This translates into CASSEFFGSGGPEQILPDTQYF. The full variable domain, with the rest looked up from reference TRBV2 and TRBJ2-3, is EPEVTQTPSHQVTQMGQEVILRCVPISNHLYFYWYRQILGQKVEFLVSFYNNEISEKSEIFDDQFSVERPDGSNFTLKIRSTKLEDSAMYFCASSEFFGSGGPEQILPDTQYFGPGTRLTVL.

The rearrangement uses TRBV10-2 and TRBJ2-1, with 10 bases lining up with TRBD2. Germline CDR1 is WSHSY and CDR2 is SAAADI. The CDR3 spans 16 residues. The V gene end was trimmed by 6 bases and the J gene end by 4 bases; junction bases not matched to a gene: 9. The CDR3 nucleotides read TGCGCCAGCAGGGACCCTACAGCGGGGGGGTACAATGAGCAGTTCTTC. Its protein is CASRDPTAGGYNEQFF.

V and J are TRBV27 and TRBJ2-2; a possible D gene is TRBD1 (6 bases). The CDR3 contains 15 residues. Trimming shortened V by 4 bases and J by 5 bases, and 14 bases separated the two germline ends. Germline V gene sequence: CDR1 MNHEY, CDR2 SMNVEV (reference sequence). The CDR3 here is CASSSEIRGTGELFF. The CDR3, as DNA: TGTGCCAGCAGTTCTGAGATCAGGGGAACCGGGGAGCTGTTTTTT.